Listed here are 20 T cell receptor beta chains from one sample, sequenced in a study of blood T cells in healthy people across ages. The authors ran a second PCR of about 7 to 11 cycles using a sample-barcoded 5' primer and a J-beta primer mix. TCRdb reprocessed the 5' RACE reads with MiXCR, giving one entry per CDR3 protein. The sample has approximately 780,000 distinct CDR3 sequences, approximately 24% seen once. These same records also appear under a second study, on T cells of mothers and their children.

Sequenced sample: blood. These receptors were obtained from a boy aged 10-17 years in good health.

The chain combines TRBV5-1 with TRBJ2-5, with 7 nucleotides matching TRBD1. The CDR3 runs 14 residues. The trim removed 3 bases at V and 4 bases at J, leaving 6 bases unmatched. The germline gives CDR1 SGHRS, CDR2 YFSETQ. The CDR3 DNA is TGCGCCAGCAGCTCCGGACAGGTTGGAGAGACCCAGTACTTC. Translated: CASSSGQVGETQYF.

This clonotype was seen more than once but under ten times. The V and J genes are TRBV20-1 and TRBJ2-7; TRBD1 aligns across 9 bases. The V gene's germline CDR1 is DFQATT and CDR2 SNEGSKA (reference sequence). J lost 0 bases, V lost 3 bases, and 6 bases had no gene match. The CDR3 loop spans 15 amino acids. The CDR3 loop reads CSASPAGQGSYEQYF. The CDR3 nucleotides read TGCAGTGCTAGTCCTGCGGGACAGGGCTCCTACGAGCAGTACTTC.

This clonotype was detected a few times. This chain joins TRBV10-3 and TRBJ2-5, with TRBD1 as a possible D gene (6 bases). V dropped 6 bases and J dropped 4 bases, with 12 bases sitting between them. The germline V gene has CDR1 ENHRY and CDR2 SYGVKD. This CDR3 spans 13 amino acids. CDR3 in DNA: TGTGCCATCAGCCCCACAGGGACAGAGACCCAGTACTTC. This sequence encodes CAISPTGTETQYF.

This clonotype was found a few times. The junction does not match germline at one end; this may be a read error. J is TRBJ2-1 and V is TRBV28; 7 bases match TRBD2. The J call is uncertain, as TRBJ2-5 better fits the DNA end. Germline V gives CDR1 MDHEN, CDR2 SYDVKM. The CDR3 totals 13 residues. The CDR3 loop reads CACQLAMGETQYF. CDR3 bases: TGCGCCTGTCAACTAGCGATGGGAGAGACCCAGTACTTC.

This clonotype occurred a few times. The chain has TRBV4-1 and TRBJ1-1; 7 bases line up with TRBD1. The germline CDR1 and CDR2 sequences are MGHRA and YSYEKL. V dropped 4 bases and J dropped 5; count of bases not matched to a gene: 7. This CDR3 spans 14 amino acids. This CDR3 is CASSRYRGETEAFF. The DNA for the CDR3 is TGCGCCAGCAGCCGGTACAGGGGAGAGACTGAAGCTTTCTTT.

The CDR3 region has the DNA TGCGCCAGCAGGAAGCGGGGGGGCCGGTACAATGAGCAGTTCTTC. It codes for CASRKRGGRYNEQFF. The V gene is TRBV10-2, the J gene TRBJ2-1; 10 positions agree with TRBD2. CDR3 size: 15 residues. CDR1 WSHSY and CDR2 SAAADI come from the germline V gene. V gave up 6 bases and J gave up 4 bases; unmatched junction bases: 6.

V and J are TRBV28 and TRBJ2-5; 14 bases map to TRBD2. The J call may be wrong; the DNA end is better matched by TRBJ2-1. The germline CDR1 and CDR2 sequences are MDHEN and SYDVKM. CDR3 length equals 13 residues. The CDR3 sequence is CASRSGTSGRQFF. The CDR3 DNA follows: TGTGCCAGCAGGTCCGGGACTAGCGGGAGGCAGTTCTTC.

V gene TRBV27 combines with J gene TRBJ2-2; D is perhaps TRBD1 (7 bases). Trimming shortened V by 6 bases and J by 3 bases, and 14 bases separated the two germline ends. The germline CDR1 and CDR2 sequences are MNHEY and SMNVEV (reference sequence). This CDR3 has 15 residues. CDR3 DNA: TGTGCCAGCAGGAAGGAGGGGGCCTACACCGGGGAGCTGTTTTTT. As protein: CASRKEGAYTGELFF.

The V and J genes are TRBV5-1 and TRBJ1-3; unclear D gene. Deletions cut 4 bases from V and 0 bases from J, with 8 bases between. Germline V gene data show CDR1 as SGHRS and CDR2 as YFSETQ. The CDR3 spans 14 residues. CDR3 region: CASSPEISGNTIYF. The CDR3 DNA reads TGCGCCAGCAGCCCTGAGATCTCTGGAAACACCATATATTTT.

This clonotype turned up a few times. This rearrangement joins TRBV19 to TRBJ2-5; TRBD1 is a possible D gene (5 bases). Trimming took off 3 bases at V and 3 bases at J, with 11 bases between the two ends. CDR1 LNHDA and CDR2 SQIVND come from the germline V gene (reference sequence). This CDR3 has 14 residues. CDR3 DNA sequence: TGTGCCAGTAGTATGGGCGGACACGAAGAGACCCAGTACTTC. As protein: CASSMGGHEETQYF. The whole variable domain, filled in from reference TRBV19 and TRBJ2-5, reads DGGITQSPKYLFRKEGQNVTLSCEQNLNHDAMYWYRQDPGQGLRLIYYSQIVNDFQKGDIAEGYSVSREKKESFPLTVTSAQKNPTAFYLCASSMGGHEETQYFGPGTRLLVL.

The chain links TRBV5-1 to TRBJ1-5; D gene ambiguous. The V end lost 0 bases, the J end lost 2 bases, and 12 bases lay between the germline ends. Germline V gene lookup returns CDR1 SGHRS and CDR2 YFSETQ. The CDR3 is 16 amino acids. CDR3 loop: CASSLEPQRGNQPQHF. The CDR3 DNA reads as TGCGCCAGCAGCTTGGAACCCCAAAGGGGCAATCAGCCCCAGCATTTT.

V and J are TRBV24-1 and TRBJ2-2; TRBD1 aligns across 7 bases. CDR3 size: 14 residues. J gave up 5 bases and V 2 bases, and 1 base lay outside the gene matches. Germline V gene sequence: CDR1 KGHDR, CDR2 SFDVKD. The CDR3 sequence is CATSDYRGTGELFF. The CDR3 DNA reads TGTGCCACCAGTGATTACAGGGGAACCGGGGAGCTGTTTTTT.

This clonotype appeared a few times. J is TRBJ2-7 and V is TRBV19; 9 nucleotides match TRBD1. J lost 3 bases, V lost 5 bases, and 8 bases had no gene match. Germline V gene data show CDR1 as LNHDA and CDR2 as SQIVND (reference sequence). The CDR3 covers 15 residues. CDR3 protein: CASSPTGGGIYEQYF. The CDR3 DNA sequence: TGTGCCAGTAGTCCCACAGGGGGCGGTATCTACGAGCAGTACTTC.

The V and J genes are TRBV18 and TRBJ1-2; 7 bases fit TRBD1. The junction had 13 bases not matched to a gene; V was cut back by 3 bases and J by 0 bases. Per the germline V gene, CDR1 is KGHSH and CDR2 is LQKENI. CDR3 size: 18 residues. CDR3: CASSPPDRARGSNYGYTF. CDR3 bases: TGTGCCAGCTCACCGCCTGACAGGGCCCGAGGCTCTAACTATGGCTACACCTTC.

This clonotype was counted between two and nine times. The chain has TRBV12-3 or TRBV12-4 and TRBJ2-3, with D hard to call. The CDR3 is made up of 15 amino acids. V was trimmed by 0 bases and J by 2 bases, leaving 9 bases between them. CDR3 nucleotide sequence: TGTGCCAGCAGTTTAGCGGGGATAAACACAGATACGCAGTATTTT. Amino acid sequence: CASSLAGINTDTQYF.

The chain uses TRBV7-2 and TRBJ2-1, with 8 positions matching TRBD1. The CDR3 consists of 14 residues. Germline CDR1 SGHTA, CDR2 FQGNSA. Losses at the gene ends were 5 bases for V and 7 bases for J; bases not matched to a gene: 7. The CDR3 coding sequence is TGTGCCAGCAGCCTTCGGACAGGGCATAATGAGCAGTTCTTC. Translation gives CASSLRTGHNEQFF.

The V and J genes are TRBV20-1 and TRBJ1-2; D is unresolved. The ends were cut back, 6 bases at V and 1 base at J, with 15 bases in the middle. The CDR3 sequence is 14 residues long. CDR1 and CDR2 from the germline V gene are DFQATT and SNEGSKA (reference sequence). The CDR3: CSATEGGLNYGYTF. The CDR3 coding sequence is TGCAGTGCCACCGAGGGAGGGCTTAACTATGGCTACACCTTC.

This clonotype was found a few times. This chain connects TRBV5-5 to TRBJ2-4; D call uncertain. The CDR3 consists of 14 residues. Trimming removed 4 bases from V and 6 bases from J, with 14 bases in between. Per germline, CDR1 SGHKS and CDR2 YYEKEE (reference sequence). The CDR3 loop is CASSQTLGGNIQYF. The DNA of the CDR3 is TGTGCCAGCAGCCAGACCCTCGGCGGAAACATTCAGTACTTC.

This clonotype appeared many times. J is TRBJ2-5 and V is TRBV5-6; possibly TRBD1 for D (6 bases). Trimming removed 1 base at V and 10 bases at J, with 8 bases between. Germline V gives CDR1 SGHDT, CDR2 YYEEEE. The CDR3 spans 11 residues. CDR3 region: CASSLRGIQYF. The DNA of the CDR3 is TGTGCCAGCAGCTTGAGGGGGATCCAGTACTTC.

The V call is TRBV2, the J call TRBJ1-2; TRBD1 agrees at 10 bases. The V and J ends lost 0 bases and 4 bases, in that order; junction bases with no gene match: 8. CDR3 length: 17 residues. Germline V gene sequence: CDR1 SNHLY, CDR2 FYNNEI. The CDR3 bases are TGTGCCAGCAGTGAAGCGCGGGACAGGGGTATCAGCTATGGCTACACCTTC. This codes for CASSEARDRGISYGYTF.